This entry concerns a single T cell receptor beta chain. This record belongs to a study of OX40 agonist ivuxolimab in advanced cancers. The CDR3 has 16 amino acids. Deletions cut 7 bases from V and 0 bases from J, with 18 bases between. Per the germline V gene, CDR1 is SGHDT and CDR2 is YYEEEE. This table comes from immunoSEQ multiplex PCR, and its TCRdb copy is limited to in-frame clones, with some not included. Of 100,000 or so clones in the sample, roughly 95% were seen once. This receptor was obtained from an adult with an advanced solid tumor such as melanoma, head and neck, liver or kidney cancer. The sequences come from CD4+ or CD8+ T cells sorted from blood, collected in a trial of the OX40 agonist ivuxolimab. This chain connects TRBV5-6 to TRBJ2-3; D is unclear. CDR3 loop: CASFLNSPSSTDTQYF. The DNA for the CDR3 is TGTGCCAGCTTCCTAAATTCACCCTCTAGCACAGATACGCAGTATTTT.